This is a list of T cell receptor beta chains from one sample in a study of T cell responses to AZD1222 COVID-19 vaccine. The repertoire was sequenced with immunoSEQ multiplex PCR; TCRdb's copy has only in-frame clones and lacks some. The data contain some 120,000 clones, 85% to 95% of them seen just once; the ten biggest clones take up about 2.7%. The material sequenced was peripheral blood, taken on day 0 of AZD1222 vaccination. The receptors were gathered from an adult in good health. Both conserved end residues are part of each CDR3. The order of the fields is CDR3 DNA, CDR3 protein, clone size, J gene, V gene, D gene. A D gene is named only where the DNA matches it firmly. Clone size is stated in some rows and not others, as once, few, many or a class when expanded.

CDR3 DNA: TGCGCCAGCAGTGCCCTAGCGGGAGAGGACGAGCAGTACTTC
CDR3 protein: CASSALAGEDEQYF
clone size: NA
J gene: TRBJ2-7
V gene: TRBV10-1
D gene: TRBD2

CDR3 DNA: TGTGCCAGTAGTTCAACAGGGATCACGCCCCAGCATTTT
CDR3 protein: CASSSTGITPQHF
clone size: NA
J gene: TRBJ1-5
V gene: TRBV19
D gene: NA

CDR3 DNA: TGTGCCAGCGGGGGTCCTCCATTTACCTCCTACGAGCAGTACTTC
CDR3 protein: CASGGPPFTSYEQYF
clone size: NA
J gene: TRBJ2-7
V gene: TRBV6-4
D gene: NA

CDR3 DNA: TGCGCCAGCAGCTTGGGGCAGGGGGGCGGTGAGCGTGAAGCTTTCTTT
CDR3 protein: CASSLGQGGGEREAFF
clone size: NA
J gene: TRBJ1-1
V gene: TRBV5-1
D gene: TRBD1

CDR3 DNA: TGCGCCAGCAAGGAGGGAGGAAACACTGAAGCTTTCTTT
CDR3 protein: CASKEGGNTEAFF
clone size: NA
J gene: TRBJ1-1
V gene: TRBV10-2
D gene: NA

CDR3 DNA: TGTGCCAGTAGTCCACAGGGCATGAACACTGAAGCTTTCTTT
CDR3 protein: CASSPQGMNTEAFF
clone size: NA
J gene: TRBJ1-1
V gene: TRBV19
D gene: NA

CDR3 DNA: TGTGCCAGTAGTCCGACAGGGGTGATGAACACTGAAGCTTTCTTT
CDR3 protein: CASSPTGVMNTEAFF
clone size: NA
J gene: TRBJ1-1
V gene: TRBV19
D gene: TRBD1

CDR3 DNA: TGTGCCAGCGCCGGGACAGCTGGCTACACCTTC
CDR3 protein: CASAGTAGYTF
clone size: NA
J gene: TRBJ1-2
V gene: TRBV18
D gene: TRBD1

CDR3 DNA: TGTGCCAGCACCGGGACTACACCCTCCGGGGAGCTGTTTTTT
CDR3 protein: CASTGTTPSGELFF
clone size: few
J gene: TRBJ2-2
V gene: TRBV2
D gene: TRBD2

CDR3 DNA: TGTGCCAGCAGCTTGGAACCGGGCGAGCAGTACTTC
CDR3 protein: CASSLEPGEQYF
clone size: NA
J gene: TRBJ2-7
V gene: TRBV5-4
D gene: NA

CDR3 DNA: TGTGCCAGCTCACCCCAGGGGCCTAGCTACAATGAGCAGTTCTTC
CDR3 protein: CASSPQGPSYNEQFF
clone size: NA
J gene: TRBJ2-1
V gene: TRBV18
D gene: NA

CDR3 DNA: TGTGCCAGCAGGGGACTAGCGGGTGGTGAGCAGTTCTTC
CDR3 protein: CASRGLAGGEQFF
clone size: NA
J gene: TRBJ2-1
V gene: TRBV3-1/TRBV3-2
D gene: TRBD2

CDR3 DNA: TGTGCCAGCAGTGTAATTACAGGGAGATATTCACCCCTCCACTTT
CDR3 protein: CASSVITGRYSPLHF
clone size: once
J gene: TRBJ1-6
V gene: TRBV28
D gene: NA

CDR3 DNA: TGTGCCAGCAGTTTACCGGAAAACTACAATGAGCAGTTCTTC
CDR3 protein: CASSLPENYNEQFF
clone size: NA
J gene: TRBJ2-1
V gene: TRBV28
D gene: NA

CDR3 DNA: TGTGCCAGCAGCCAAAGGAGTCCTGAGCAGTTCTTC
CDR3 protein: CASSQRSPEQFF
clone size: NA
J gene: TRBJ2-1
V gene: TRBV14
D gene: NA

CDR3 DNA: TGTGCCAGCAGTTCCCCTTGGTCGGAGCGGGAGACCGAGTATTTT
CDR3 protein: CASSSPWSERETEYF
clone size: NA
J gene: TRBJ2-3
V gene: TRBV28
D gene: TRBD2

CDR3 DNA: TGTGCCAGCAGCCCGGGGGATGGAATGGAGTATTTT
CDR3 protein: CASSPGDGMEYF
clone size: once
J gene: TRBJ2-3
V gene: TRBV6-4
D gene: NA

CDR3 DNA: TGTGCCAGCAGTTGGAGGACAGGGTTCACCGGGGAGCTGTTTTTT
CDR3 protein: CASSWRTGFTGELFF
clone size: NA
J gene: TRBJ2-2
V gene: TRBV6-5
D gene: TRBD1

CDR3 DNA: TGTGCCAGCATCTACGGCTTAACATATAGCAATCAGCCCCAGCATTTT
CDR3 protein: CASIYGLTYSNQPQHF
clone size: NA
J gene: TRBJ1-5
V gene: TRBV28
D gene: NA

CDR3 DNA: TGTGCCAGCAGAGGCAGGGCGAACACTGAAGCTTTCTTT
CDR3 protein: CASRGRANTEAFF
clone size: NA
J gene: TRBJ1-1
V gene: TRBV28
D gene: NA